This TCR beta chain emerged from a study of tumor-infiltrating lymphocytes in primary liver carcinoma. Study summary: Tumors, staged T1-T3 N0M0, spanned roughly 4 to 11 cm. Productive TCRbeta reads per sample were roughly 3.5 to 8 million, not differing by tissue. Broader study findings: It was tumor-adjacent and tumor-blood pairs that overlapped less than tumor region pairs did. The proportion of top clones found throughout all five tumor regions was only about 7-24%.

The template, about 500 ng total RNA, yielded TCR beta cDNA made with a constant-region primer. Construction of TCR beta libraries relied on three successive nested multiplex PCR rounds employing slightly modified ARM-PCR. TRBV1-TRBV30 forward primers paired with a C-beta reverse primer were used in the first two PCR rounds, which ran approximately 10 cycles each. TCRdb reprocessed the multiplex PCR reads via MiXCR and lists one record per CDR3 protein. Among 150,000 to 200,000 distinct CDR3 sequences listed, 70% to 90% were seen once. Scientists recovered RNA and DNA together from roughly 20-30 mg of unsorted bulk tissue. As for this clonotype: The antigen is not known. Since the CDR3 does not end with the conserved phenylalanine or tryptophan, this likely comes from a read error.

This CDR3 contains 14 residues. The V gene's germline CDR1 is MDHEN and CDR2 SYDVKM. The sequenced material came from tumor tissue from primary liver carcinoma. This clonotype originated in a man aged 35 to 55 with primary liver carcinoma and hepatitis B virus infection. The V and J genes are TRBV28 and TRBJ1-5; D perhaps matches TRBD1 (6 bases). CDR3 nucleotide sequence: TGTACCAGCAGACCTGGGGGGGGCCCTCAGCCCCAGCATATT. Amino acids: CTSRPGGGPQPQHI.